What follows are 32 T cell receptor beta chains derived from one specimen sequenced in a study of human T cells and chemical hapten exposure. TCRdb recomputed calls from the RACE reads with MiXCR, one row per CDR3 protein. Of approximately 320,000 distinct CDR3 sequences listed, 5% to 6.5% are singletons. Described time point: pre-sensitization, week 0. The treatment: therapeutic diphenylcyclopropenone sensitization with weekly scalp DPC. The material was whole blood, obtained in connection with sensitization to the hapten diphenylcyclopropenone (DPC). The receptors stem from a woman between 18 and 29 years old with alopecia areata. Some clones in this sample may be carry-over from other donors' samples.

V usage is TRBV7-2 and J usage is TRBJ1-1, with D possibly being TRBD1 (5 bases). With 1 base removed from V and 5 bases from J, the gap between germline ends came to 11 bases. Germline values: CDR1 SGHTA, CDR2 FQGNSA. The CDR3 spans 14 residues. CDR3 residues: CASSLVQGETEAFF. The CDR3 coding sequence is TGTGCCAGCAGCTTAGTCCAGGGAGAAACTGAAGCTTTCTTT.

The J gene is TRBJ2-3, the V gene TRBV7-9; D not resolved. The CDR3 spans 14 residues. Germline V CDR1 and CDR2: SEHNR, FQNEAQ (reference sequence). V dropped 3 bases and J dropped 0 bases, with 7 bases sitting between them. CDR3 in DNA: TGTGCCAGCAGCTTCAAACGCAGCACAGATACGCAGTATTTT. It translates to CASSFKRSTDTQYF.

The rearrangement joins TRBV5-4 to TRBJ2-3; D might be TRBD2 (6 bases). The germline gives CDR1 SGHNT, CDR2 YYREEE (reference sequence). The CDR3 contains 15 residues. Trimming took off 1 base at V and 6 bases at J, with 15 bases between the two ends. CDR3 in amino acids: CASSLRLANADTQYF. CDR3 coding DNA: TGTGCCAGCAGCTTGAGGCTAGCGAACGCGGATACGCAGTATTTT.

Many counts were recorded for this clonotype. DNA of the CDR3: TGTGCCAGCAGTACTACAGGTTTCTATGGCTACACCTTC. Translated, it gives CASSTTGFYGYTF. V usage is TRBV6-2 or TRBV6-3 and J usage is TRBJ1-2; D might be TRBD1 (5 bases). The CDR3 is made up of 13 amino acids. Germline V gives CDR1 MNHEY, CDR2 SVGEGT. V was cut by 5 bases and J by 4 bases, with 11 bases left in between.

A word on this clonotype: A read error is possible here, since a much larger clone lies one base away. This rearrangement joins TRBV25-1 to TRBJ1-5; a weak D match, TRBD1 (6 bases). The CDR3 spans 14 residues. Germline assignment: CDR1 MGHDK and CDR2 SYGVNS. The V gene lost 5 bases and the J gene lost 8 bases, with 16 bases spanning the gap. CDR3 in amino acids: CASSRGHGDKPQHF. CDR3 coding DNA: TGTGCCAGCAGTCGGGGACACGGAGATAAGCCCCAGCATTTT.

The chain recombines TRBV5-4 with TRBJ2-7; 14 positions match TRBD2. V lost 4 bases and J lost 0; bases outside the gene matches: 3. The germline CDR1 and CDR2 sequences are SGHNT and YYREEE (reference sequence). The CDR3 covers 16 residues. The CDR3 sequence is CASSIGLAGGSYEQYF. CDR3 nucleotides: TGTGCCAGCAGCATCGGACTAGCGGGGGGCTCCTACGAGCAGTACTTC.

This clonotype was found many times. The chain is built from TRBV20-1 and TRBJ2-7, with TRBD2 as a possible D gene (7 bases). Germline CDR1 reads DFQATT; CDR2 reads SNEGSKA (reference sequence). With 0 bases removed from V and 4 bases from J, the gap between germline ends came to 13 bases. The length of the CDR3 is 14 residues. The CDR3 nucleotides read TGCAGTGCTAGAGATCCGGGGGGCGTTTACGAGCAGTACTTC. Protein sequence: CSARDPGGVYEQYF.

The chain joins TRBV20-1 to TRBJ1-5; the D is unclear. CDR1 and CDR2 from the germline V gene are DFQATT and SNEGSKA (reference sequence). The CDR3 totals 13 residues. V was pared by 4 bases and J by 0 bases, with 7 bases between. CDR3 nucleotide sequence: TGCAGTGCTACTAGTTTTAGCAATCAGCCCCAGCATTTT. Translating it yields CSATSFSNQPQHF.

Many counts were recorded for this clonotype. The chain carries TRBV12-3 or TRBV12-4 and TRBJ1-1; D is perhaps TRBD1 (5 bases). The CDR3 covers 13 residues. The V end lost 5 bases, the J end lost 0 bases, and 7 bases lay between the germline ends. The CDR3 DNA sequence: TGTGCCAGCAGTGCCAGGGTGAACACTGAAGCTTTCTTT. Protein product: CASSARVNTEAFF.

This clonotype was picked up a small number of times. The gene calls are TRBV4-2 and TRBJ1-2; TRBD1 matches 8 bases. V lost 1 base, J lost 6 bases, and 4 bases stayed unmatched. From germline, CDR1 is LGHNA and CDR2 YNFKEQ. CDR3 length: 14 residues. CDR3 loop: CASSQATGADGYTF. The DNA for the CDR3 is TGTGCCAGCAGCCAAGCGACAGGGGCGGATGGCTACACCTTC.

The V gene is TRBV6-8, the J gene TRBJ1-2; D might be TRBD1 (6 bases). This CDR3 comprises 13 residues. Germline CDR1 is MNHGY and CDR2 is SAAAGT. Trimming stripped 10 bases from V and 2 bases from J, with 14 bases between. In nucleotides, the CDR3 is TGTGCCAACCCGCAACAGGGAAACTATGGCTACACCTTC. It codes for CANPQQGNYGYTF.

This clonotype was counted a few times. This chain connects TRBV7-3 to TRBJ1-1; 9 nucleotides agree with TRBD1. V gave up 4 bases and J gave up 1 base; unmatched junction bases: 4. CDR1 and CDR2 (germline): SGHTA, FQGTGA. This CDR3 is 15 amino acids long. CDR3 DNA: TGTGCCAGCAGCTCCGGGACAGGGTCGAACACTGAAGCTTTCTTT. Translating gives CASSSGTGSNTEAFF.

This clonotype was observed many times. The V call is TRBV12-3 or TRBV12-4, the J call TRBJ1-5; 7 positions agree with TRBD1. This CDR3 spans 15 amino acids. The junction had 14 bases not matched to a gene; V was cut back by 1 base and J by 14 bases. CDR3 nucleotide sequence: TGTGCCAGCAGTTTAGGGGACAGCGGGAACCAGAGGGAGCATTTT. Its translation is CASSLGDSGNQREHF.

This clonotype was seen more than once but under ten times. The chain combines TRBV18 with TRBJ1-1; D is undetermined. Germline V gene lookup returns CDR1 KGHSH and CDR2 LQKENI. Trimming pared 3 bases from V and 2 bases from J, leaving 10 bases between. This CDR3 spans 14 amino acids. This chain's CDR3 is CASSPQHRNTEAFF. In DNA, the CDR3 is TGTGCCAGCTCACCGCAGCACAGAAACACTGAAGCTTTCTTT.

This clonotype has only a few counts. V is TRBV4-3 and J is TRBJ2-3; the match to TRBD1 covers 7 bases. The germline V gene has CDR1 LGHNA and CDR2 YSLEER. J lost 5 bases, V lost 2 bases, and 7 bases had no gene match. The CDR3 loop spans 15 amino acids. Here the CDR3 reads CASSQSGQRLDTQYF. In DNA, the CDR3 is TGCGCCAGCAGCCAATCGGGACAGCGGCTAGATACGCAGTATTTT.

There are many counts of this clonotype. CDR3 nucleotide sequence: TGCAGCGTCGGACAGGGAACAGATACGCAGTATTTT. This sequence encodes CSVGQGTDTQYF. The rearrangement uses TRBV29-1 and TRBJ2-3, with TRBD1 matching 8 bases. Looked up from germline, CDR1 is SQVTM and CDR2 is ANQGSEA. The CDR3 has 12 residues. J lost 3 bases, V lost 6 bases, and 2 bases had no gene match.

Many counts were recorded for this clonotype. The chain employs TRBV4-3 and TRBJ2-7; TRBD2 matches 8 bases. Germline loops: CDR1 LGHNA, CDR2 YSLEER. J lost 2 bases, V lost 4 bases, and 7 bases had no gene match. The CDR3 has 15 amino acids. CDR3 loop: CASSPVVGGAYEQYF. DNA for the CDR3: TGCGCCAGCAGCCCCGTGGTCGGGGGGGCCTACGAGCAGTACTTC.

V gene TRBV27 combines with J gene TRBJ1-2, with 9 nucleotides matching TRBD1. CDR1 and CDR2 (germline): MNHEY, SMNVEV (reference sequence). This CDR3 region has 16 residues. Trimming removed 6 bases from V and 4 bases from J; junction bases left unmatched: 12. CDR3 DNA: TGTGCCAGCAGGAATACGGGACAGGGCTATGGCTATGGCTACACCTTC. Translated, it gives CASRNTGQGYGYGYTF.

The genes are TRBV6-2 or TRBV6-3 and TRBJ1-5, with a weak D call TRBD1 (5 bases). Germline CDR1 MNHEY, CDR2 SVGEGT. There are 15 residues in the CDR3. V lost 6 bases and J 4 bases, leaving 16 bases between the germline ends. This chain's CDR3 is CASSSVSTGNQPQHF. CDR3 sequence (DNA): TGTGCCAGCAGCTCAGTTAGTACAGGTAATCAGCCCCAGCATTTT.

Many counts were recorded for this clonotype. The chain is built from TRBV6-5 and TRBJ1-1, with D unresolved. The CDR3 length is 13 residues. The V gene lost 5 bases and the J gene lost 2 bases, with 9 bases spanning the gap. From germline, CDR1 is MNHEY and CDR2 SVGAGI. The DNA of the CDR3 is TGTGCCAGCAGTCATCTCCGAAACACTGAAGCTTTCTTT. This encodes CASSHLRNTEAFF.

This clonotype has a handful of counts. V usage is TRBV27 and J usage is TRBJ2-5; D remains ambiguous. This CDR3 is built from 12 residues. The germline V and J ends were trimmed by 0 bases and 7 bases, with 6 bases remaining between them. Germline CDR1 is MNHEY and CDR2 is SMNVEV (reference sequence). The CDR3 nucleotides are TGTGCCAGCAGTTTATCTGGTGGGACCCAGTACTTC. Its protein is CASSLSGGTQYF.

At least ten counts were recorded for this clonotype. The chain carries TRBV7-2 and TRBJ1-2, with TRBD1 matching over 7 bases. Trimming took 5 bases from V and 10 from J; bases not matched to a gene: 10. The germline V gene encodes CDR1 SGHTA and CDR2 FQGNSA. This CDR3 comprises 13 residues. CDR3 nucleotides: TGTGCCAGCAGCCCCAGACAGGGCACATTCTACACCTTC. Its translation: CASSPRQGTFYTF.

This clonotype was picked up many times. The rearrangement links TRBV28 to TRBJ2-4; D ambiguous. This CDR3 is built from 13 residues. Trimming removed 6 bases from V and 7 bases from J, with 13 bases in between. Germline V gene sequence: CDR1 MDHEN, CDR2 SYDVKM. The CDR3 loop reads CASSFEAQNIQYF. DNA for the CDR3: TGTGCCAGCAGCTTTGAGGCCCAGAACATTCAGTACTTC.

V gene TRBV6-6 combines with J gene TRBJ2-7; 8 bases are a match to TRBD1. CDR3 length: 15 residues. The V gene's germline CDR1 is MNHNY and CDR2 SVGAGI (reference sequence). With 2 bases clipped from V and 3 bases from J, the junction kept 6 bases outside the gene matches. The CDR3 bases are TGTGCCAGCAGTTACAGGGACAGGACCCTCTACGAGCAGTACTTC. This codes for CASSYRDRTLYEQYF.

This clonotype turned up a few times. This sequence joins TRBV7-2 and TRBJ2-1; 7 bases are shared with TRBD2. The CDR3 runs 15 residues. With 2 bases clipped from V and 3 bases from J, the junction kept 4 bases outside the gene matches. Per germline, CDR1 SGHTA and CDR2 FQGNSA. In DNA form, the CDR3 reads TGTGCCAGCAGCTTAACGGCTAGCGGCTACAATGAGCAGTTCTTC. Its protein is CASSLTASGYNEQFF. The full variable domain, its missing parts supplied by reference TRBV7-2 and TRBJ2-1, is GAGVSQSPSNKVTEKGKDVELRCDPISGHTALYWYRQSLGQGLEFLIYFQGNSAPDKSGLPSDRFSAERTGGSVSTLTIQRTQQEDSAVYLCASSLTASGYNEQFFGPGTRLTVL.

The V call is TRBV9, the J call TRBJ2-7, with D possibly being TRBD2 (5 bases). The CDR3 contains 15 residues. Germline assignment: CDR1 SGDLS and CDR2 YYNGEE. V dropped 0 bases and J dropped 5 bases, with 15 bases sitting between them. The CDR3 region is CASSVGGAKQHEQYF. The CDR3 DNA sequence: TGTGCCAGCAGCGTAGGGGGAGCCAAGCAGCACGAGCAGTACTTC.

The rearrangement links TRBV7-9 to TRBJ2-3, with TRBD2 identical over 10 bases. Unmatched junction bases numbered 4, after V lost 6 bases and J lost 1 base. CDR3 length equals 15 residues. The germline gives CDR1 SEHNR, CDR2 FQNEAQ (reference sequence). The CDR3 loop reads CASRTTSGGTDTQYF. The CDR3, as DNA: TGTGCCAGCAGAACTACTAGCGGGGGCACAGATACGCAGTATTTT.

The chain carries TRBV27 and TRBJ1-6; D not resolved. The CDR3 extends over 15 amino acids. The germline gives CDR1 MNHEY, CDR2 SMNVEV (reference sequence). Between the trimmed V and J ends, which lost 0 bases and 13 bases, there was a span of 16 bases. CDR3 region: CASSLSAGRRAPLHF. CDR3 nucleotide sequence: TGTGCCAGCAGTTTATCGGCCGGGAGGAGAGCTCCCCTCCACTTT.

CDR3: CASSPLQDFGANVLTF. DNA of the CDR3: TGTGCCAGCTCACCATTACAGGACTTTGGGGCCAACGTCCTGACTTTC. The chain links TRBV18 to TRBJ2-6; D assignment may be TRBD1 or TRBD2 (5 bases each). Germline V gene data show CDR1 as KGHSH and CDR2 as LQKENI. The ends were cut back, 2 bases at V and 3 bases at J, with 11 bases in the middle. This CDR3 comprises 16 residues.

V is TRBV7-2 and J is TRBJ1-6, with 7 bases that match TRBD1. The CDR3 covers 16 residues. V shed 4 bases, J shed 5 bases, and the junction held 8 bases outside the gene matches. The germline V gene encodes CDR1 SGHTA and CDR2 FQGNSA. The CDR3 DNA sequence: TGTGCCAGCAGCTGGGGCGGGACAGATAATAATTCACCCCTCCACTTT. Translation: CASSWGGTDNNSPLHF.

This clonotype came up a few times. CDR3 protein: CASSPRRRNEKLFF. DNA of the CDR3: TGTGCCAGCAGTCCTCGACGGAGGAATGAAAAACTGTTTTTT. The gene calls are TRBV28 and TRBJ1-4; no clear D. The CDR3 loop spans 14 amino acids. In germline, CDR1 is MDHEN, CDR2 SYDVKM. Trimming removed 5 bases at V and 5 bases at J, with 12 bases between.

The CDR3 spells CASSERDAATNEKLFF. In nucleotides, the CDR3 is TGTGCCAGCAGTGAAAGGGACGCTGCAACTAATGAAAAACTGTTTTTT. The gene calls are TRBV6-1 and TRBJ1-4; a weak D match, TRBD1 (5 bases). The germline gives CDR1 MNHNS, CDR2 SASEGT. Trimming took off 2 bases at V and 0 bases at J, with 10 bases between the two ends. This CDR3 comprises 16 residues.